What follows are 20 T cell receptor beta chains derived from one specimen sequenced in a study of blood T cell repertoires in COVID-19. The table came from immunoSEQ multiplex PCR; TCRdb's copy has only in-frame clones and leaves some out. This sample has under 250,000 clones, with 80% to 90% found just once. The material sequenced was peripheral blood. The receptors originated from a woman in her 70s with acute or convalescent COVID-19.

The rearrangement joins TRBV23-1 to TRBJ1-4, with D unclear. TRBV23-1 is known as an ORF, though its function is uncertain. V was clipped by 3 bases and J by 6 bases, with 17 bases between them. The length of the CDR3 is 16 residues. The CDR3 nucleotides are TGCGCCAGCAGTCAGTCCCTGGGGAGTAGAGATGAAAAACTGTTTTTT. Residues: CASSQSLGSRDEKLFF.

V and J are TRBV2 and TRBJ2-6; TRBD1 matches at 7 bases. From germline, CDR1 is SNHLY and CDR2 FYNNEI. The CDR3 is 14 amino acids. Germline trimming cut 7 bases from V and 7 bases from J; bases unmatched to any gene: 7. The CDR3 DNA reads TGTGCCAGCACCTCGAACAGGGGTGCCAACGTCCTGACTTTC. Translated, it gives CASTSNRGANVLTF.

CDR3 coding DNA: TGCAGTGCTAGTCGGGGACAGGCGCAATTGTTTGGAAACACCATATATTTT. Its translation is CSASRGQAQLFGNTIYF. This chain joins TRBV20-1 and TRBJ1-3; 8 bases align to TRBD1. The CDR3 sequence is 17 residues long. Germline CDR1 reads DFQATT; CDR2 reads SNEGSKA (reference sequence). J was trimmed by 3 bases and V by 3 bases; bases with no gene match: 13.

This chain uses TRBV28 with TRBJ2-3; TRBD2 matches at 7 bases. The junction had 5 bases not matched to a gene; V was cut back by 5 bases and J by 9 bases. CDR1 is MDHEN, CDR2 SYDVKM, per germline. The CDR3 is made up of 12 amino acids. CDR3 nucleotide sequence: TGTGCCAGCAGTCCGACCGGGAGGACGCAGTATTTT. Translating gives CASSPTGRTQYF.

The chain uses TRBV7-5 and TRBJ1-5; the D call in the table, TRBD1, was not verified against the DNA. TRBV7-5 is tagged as a pseudogene. The length of the CDR3 is 16 residues. CDR3 DNA: TGTGCCAGAAGTACGGGACAGGGGGGGATCGATCAGCCCCAGCATTTT. Translating gives CARSTGQGGIDQPQHF.

Remarks on this clone: Other DNA sequences in this sample translate to the same CDR3. This chain's CDR3 is CASSPRQGTGNTIYF. In DNA, the CDR3 is TGTGCCAGCTCACCCCGACAGGGGACTGGAAACACCATATATTTT. This chain connects TRBV18 to TRBJ1-3; 8 nucleotides match TRBD1. CDR3 length: 15 residues. Germline CDR1 is KGHSH and CDR2 is LQKENI. V was pared by 3 bases and J by 2 bases, with 3 bases of the junction left unmatched.

The rearrangement uses TRBV11-2 and TRBJ1-2; TRBD1 matches at 8 bases. V was clipped by 1 base and J by 8 bases; unmatched bases: 3. Germline V gene sequence: CDR1 SGHAT, CDR2 FQNNGV. The CDR3 is made up of 13 amino acids. The CDR3 loop reads CASSLGDRIGYTF. CDR3 bases: TGTGCCAGCAGCTTAGGGGACAGGATCGGCTACACCTTC.

This clone was picked up a small number of times. The chain is built from TRBV9 and TRBJ2-5; the D gene is possibly TRBD1 (6 bases). The germline CDR1 and CDR2 sequences are SGDLS and YYNGEE. Deletions cut 0 bases from V and 1 base from J, with 7 bases between. The CDR3 extends over 14 amino acids. The CDR3 spells CASSVGTVQETQYF. In nucleotides, the CDR3 is TGTGCCAGCAGCGTAGGGACAGTCCAAGAGACCCAGTACTTC.

The genes are TRBV6-5 and TRBJ1-2, with a weak D call TRBD1 (6 bases). Trimming removed 0 bases from V and 5 bases from J, with 10 bases in between. The germline V gene encodes CDR1 MNHEY and CDR2 SVGAGI. The CDR3 sequence is 14 residues long. The CDR3 bases are TGTGCCAGCAGTTACTCGGGGCAGGGGTATGGCTACACCTTC. Amino acids: CASSYSGQGYGYTF.

The V gene is TRBV12-3 or TRBV12-4, the J gene TRBJ1-1; a weak D match, TRBD1 (6 bases). This CDR3 has 13 residues. The V and J ends lost 5 bases and 4 bases respectively, with 11 bases between them. The CDR3 reads CASSNRVGTEAFF. The CDR3 DNA sequence: TGTGCCAGCAGTAACAGGGTCGGCACTGAAGCTTTCTTT.

The chain combines TRBV6-6 with TRBJ2-5; 7 nucleotides match TRBD2. Germline CDR1 MNHNY, CDR2 SVGAGI (reference sequence). The ends lost 6 bases at V and 5 bases at J; junction bases unmatched: 12. This CDR3 comprises 15 residues. CDR3 amino acids: CASSFEGRAGETQYF. The CDR3 DNA follows: TGTGCCAGCAGCTTCGAGGGGAGGGCAGGGGAGACCCAGTACTTC.

The chain recombines TRBV24-1 with TRBJ2-5; D perhaps matches TRBD2 (5 bases). The CDR3 covers 13 residues. Trimming shortened V by 6 bases and J by 5 bases, and 12 bases separated the two germline ends. Germline V CDR1 and CDR2: KGHDR, SFDVKD. CDR3 region: CATSPGSWETQYF. DNA for the CDR3: TGTGCCACCAGTCCGGGGTCTTGGGAGACCCAGTACTTC.

This chain uses TRBV25-1 with TRBJ1-1, with D maybe TRBD1 (6 bases). Trimming stripped 5 bases from V and 0 bases from J, with 10 bases between. CDR1 MGHDK and CDR2 SYGVNS come from the germline V gene. The CDR3 length is 14 residues. CDR3 residues: CASSRTAMNTEAFF. In DNA, the CDR3 is TGTGCCAGCAGTCGGACAGCGATGAACACTGAAGCTTTCTTT.

The chain links TRBV5-5 to TRBJ1-6; D call uncertain. V was clipped by 1 base and J by 4 bases, with 9 bases between them. Per the germline V gene, CDR1 is SGHKS and CDR2 is YYEKEE (reference sequence). CDR3 length equals 15 residues. The CDR3 DNA reads TGTGCCAGCAGCTTGTTAGCGTTTTATAATTCACCCCTCCACTTT. Amino acids: CASSLLAFYNSPLHF.

This chain connects TRBV5-1 to TRBJ2-7, with 8 bases lining up with TRBD2. The J segment lost 2 bases and the V segment lost 5 bases, leaving 6 bases of the junction unmatched. The CDR3 runs 14 residues. Germline-derived CDR1 and CDR2 are SGHRS and YFSETQ. CDR3 sequence reads: CASSSSSGPYEQYF. As DNA, the CDR3 is TGCGCCAGCAGTTCTTCTAGCGGGCCCTACGAGCAGTACTTC.

This sequence joins TRBV5-1 and TRBJ2-1, with 9 bases that match TRBD1. Germline CDR1 reads SGHRS; CDR2 reads YFSETQ. The J segment lost 4 bases and the V segment lost 0 bases, leaving 2 bases of the junction unmatched. This CDR3 spans 15 amino acids. This CDR3 is CASSLGDRDYNEQFF. The CDR3 DNA reads as TGCGCCAGCAGCTTGGGGGACAGGGATTACAATGAGCAGTTCTTC.

This sequence joins TRBV10-1 and TRBJ2-5; TRBD2 is a possible D gene (6 bases). CDR3 length equals 15 residues. Trimming removed 3 bases at V and 4 bases at J, with 15 bases between. Germline V CDR1 and CDR2: WNHNN, SYGVQD (reference sequence). CDR3 DNA: TGCGCCAGCAGTGACTCGGGGGTTGGTCGAGAGACCCAGTACTTC. It is translated as CASSDSGVGRETQYF.

The chain couples TRBV7-9 to TRBJ2-5; 12 bases agree with TRBD2. The junction had 7 bases not matched to a gene; V was cut back by 5 bases and J by 9 bases. The CDR3 consists of 14 residues. The germline gives CDR1 SEHNR, CDR2 FQNEAQ (reference sequence). The CDR3 loop is CASSGTSGLSPQYF. The CDR3 nucleotides read TGTGCCAGCAGCGGGACTAGCGGGCTTAGTCCCCAGTACTTC. Combining the CDR3 with reference TRBV7-9 and TRBJ2-5 gives the whole variable domain DTGVSQNPRHKITKRGQNVTFRCDPISEHNRLYWYRQTLGQGPEFLTYFQNEAQLEKSRLLSDRFSAERPKGSFSTLEIQRTEQGDSAMYLCASSGTSGLSPQYFGPGTRLLVL.

The chain carries TRBV5-1 and TRBJ1-6; 10 bases match TRBD1. CDR3 length equals 17 residues. Germline values: CDR1 SGHRS, CDR2 YFSETQ. Unmatched junction bases numbered 12, after V lost 3 bases and J lost 9 bases. CDR3 nucleotide sequence: TGCGCCAGCAGCTCCGGACAGGGGGATGTCAACAGTTCACCCCTCCACTTT. Protein sequence: CASSSGQGDVNSSPLHF.

This rearrangement joins TRBV7-2 to TRBJ2-1, with TRBD2 identical over 10 bases. The germline CDR1 and CDR2 sequences are SGHTA and FQGNSA. This CDR3 spans 15 amino acids. V lost 6 bases and J lost 4; bases outside the gene matches: 6. This CDR3 is CASSPIAGGYNEQFF. The CDR3 bases are TGTGCCAGCAGTCCCATAGCGGGGGGTTACAATGAGCAGTTCTTC. Combining the CDR3 with reference TRBV7-2 and TRBJ2-1 gives the whole variable domain GAGVSQSPSNKVTEKGKDVELRCDPISGHTALYWYRQSLGQGLEFLIYFQGNSAPDKSGLPSDRFSAERTGGSVSTLTIQRTQQEDSAVYLCASSPIAGGYNEQFFGPGTRLTVL.